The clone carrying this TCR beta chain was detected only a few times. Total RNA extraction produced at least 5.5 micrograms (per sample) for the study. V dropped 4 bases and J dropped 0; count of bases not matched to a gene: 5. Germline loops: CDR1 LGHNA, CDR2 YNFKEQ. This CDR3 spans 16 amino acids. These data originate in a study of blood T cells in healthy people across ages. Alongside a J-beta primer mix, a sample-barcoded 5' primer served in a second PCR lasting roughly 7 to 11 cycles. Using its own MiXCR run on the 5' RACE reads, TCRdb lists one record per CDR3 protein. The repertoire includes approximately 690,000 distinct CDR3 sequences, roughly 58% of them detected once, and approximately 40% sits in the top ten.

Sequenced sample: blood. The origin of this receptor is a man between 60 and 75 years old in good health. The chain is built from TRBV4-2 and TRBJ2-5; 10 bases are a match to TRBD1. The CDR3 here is CASSPGQGPYQETQYF. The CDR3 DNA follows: TGTGCCAGCAGCCCGGGACAGGGGCCCTACCAAGAGACCCAGTACTTC.